This T cell receptor beta chain was recovered during a study of blood T cell repertoires in COVID-19. Study-level background: The United States, Italy and Spain provided the acute and convalescent COVID-19 samples. Sources were T cells, B-cell-depleted T cells, or PBMCs; the material itself was cDNA or gDNA.

In the study's own analysis: Amplifying reference gene primers gave estimates of nucleated cell counts. This table comes from immunoSEQ multiplex PCR, and its TCRdb copy is limited to in-frame clones, with some not included. Clonal size and the V and J genes are those of that table, whereas D and trimming came from the DNA. The sample carries roughly 250,000 clones, around 89% recorded once. This CDR3 has 16 amino acids. The V gene lost 2 bases and the J gene lost 2 bases, with 15 bases spanning the gap. The germline CDR1 and CDR2 sequences are SGHRS and YFSETQ. Participant-reported clinical history was the basis for cohort assignment.

This receptor was identified in a woman in her late teens or twenties who had recovered from COVID-19. The genes are TRBV5-1 and TRBJ2-3, with a possible D match to TRBD1 (5 bases). The specimen was PBMCs or T cells enriched from blood (not recorded which). The CDR3 coding sequence is TGCGCCAGCAGCTTATTCCGACAGCCCGCCACAGATACGCAGTATTTT. Its translation: CASSLFRQPATDTQYF.